A single sample is the source of the 22 T cell receptor beta chains below, sequenced in a study of CD8+ T cells in alopecia areata. Extraction of RNA preceded its reverse transcription into cDNA, which served as the sequencing template. Measured with immunoSEQ multiplex PCR; TCRdb has only the in-frame clones, and not every one. The sample contains some 220,000 clones, less than 75% of which appear only once. Described treatment: oral pan-JAK inhibitor, 5-10 mg twice daily. The source material was CD4+ T cells sorted from blood, sampled at week 4, from a patient treated with tofacitinib. The receptors shown here come from a human donor with alopecia areata.

The CDR3 bases are TGTGCCAGCAGCTTGGGACAGAGCACAGATACGCAGTATTTT. Translated: CASSLGQSTDTQYF. The V gene is TRBV7-3, the J gene TRBJ2-3, with 7 bases aligning to TRBD1. Trimming took 3 bases from V and 0 from J; bases not matched to a gene: 0. The germline V gene has CDR1 SGHTA and CDR2 FQGTGA. The CDR3 is 14 amino acids. Supplemented by reference TRBV7-3 and TRBJ2-3, the full variable domain reads GAGVSQTPSNKVTEKGKYVELRCDPISGHTALYWYRQSLGQGPEFLIYFQGTGAADDSGLPNDRFFAVRPEGSVSTLKIQRTERGDSAVYLCASSLGQSTDTQYFGPGTRLTVL.

This clone was found a few times. This rearrangement joins TRBV2 to TRBJ1-2; TRBD1 agrees at 9 bases. V was clipped by 6 bases and J by 7 bases; unmatched bases: 6. The germline CDR1 and CDR2 sequences are SNHLY and FYNNEI. The CDR3 spans 13 residues. The CDR3 DNA is TGTGCCAGCAGCGGTACAGGGGGCTTTGGCTACACCTTC. Protein: CASSGTGGFGYTF.

The rearrangement uses TRBV29-1 and TRBJ1-1; 9 bases map to TRBD1. The CDR3 has 13 amino acids. After removal of 4 bases from V and 5 bases from J, the junction contained 5 bases not matched to a gene. Germline CDR1 SQVTM, CDR2 ANQGSEA. CDR3 sequence: CSVVRTGDTEAFF. In DNA, the CDR3 is TGCAGCGTTGTTAGGACAGGGGATACTGAAGCTTTCTTT.

Details on this clone: This specimen includes other DNA sequences encoding the same CDR3. The J gene is TRBJ2-7, the V gene TRBV29-1; tentatively, D is TRBD1 (5 bases). V was shortened by 2 bases and J by 3 bases, with 5 bases between the two germline ends. The germline V gene has CDR1 SQVTM and CDR2 ANQGSEA. The CDR3 has 11 amino acids. Here the CDR3 reads CSVERGYEQYF. The DNA for the CDR3 is TGCAGCGTTGAAAGGGGCTACGAGCAGTACTTC.

The chain carries TRBV11-2 and TRBJ1-1; no clear D gene. Trimming took off 5 bases at V and 1 base at J, with 8 bases between the two ends. The CDR3 loop spans 13 amino acids. The germline CDR1 and CDR2 sequences are SGHAT and FQNNGV. CDR3 sequence (DNA): TGTGCCAGCAGCCTACTAACGAACACTGAAGCTTTCTTT. Amino acid sequence: CASSLLTNTEAFF.

V usage is TRBV15 and J usage is TRBJ2-7; 11 nucleotides agree with TRBD1. V shed 5 bases, J shed 5 bases, and the junction held 5 bases outside the gene matches. This CDR3 contains 14 residues. Germline V lookup: CDR1 LNHNV, CDR2 YYDKDF (reference sequence). The DNA of the CDR3 is TGTGCCACCAGCCACGGGGACAGGGGGAACGAGCAGTACTTC. This gives the protein CATSHGDRGNEQYF.

V is TRBV29-1 and J is TRBJ2-5, with TRBD1 identical over 7 bases. Germline CDR1 is SQVTM and CDR2 is ANQGSEA. J lost 1 base, V lost 3 bases, and 5 bases had no gene match. The CDR3 length is 14 residues. The CDR3 loop is CSVDKGATQETQYF. The CDR3 coding sequence is TGCAGCGTTGACAAGGGGGCGACCCAAGAGACCCAGTACTTC.

This clone showed up many times. The chain couples TRBV15 to TRBJ1-1; weak D call: TRBD1 (6 bases). This CDR3 spans 14 amino acids. CDR1 and CDR2 from the germline V gene are LNHNV and YYDKDF (reference sequence). V was clipped by 0 bases and J by 5 bases, with 10 bases between them. The CDR3: CATSRDRGATEAFF. The CDR3 DNA follows: TGTGCCACCAGCAGAGATCGGGGGGCGACTGAAGCTTTCTTT.

This clone was counted a few times. The V call is TRBV4-3, the J call TRBJ2-1; 8 bases agree with TRBD2. The CDR3 spans 16 residues. The germline V gene encodes CDR1 LGHNA and CDR2 YSLEER. J lost 0 bases, V lost 2 bases, and 3 bases had no gene match. CDR3 in amino acids: CASSQIAGSSYNEQFF. The CDR3 DNA sequence: TGCGCCAGCAGCCAAATAGCGGGGAGCTCCTACAATGAGCAGTTCTTC.

The V call is TRBV4-3, the J call TRBJ2-5; 8 bases agree with TRBD1. Trimming removed 1 base from V and 4 bases from J; junction bases left unmatched: 2. From germline, CDR1 is LGHNA and CDR2 YSLEER. The CDR3 extends over 14 amino acids. The CDR3 sequence is CASSQVGQGETQYF. CDR3 DNA sequence: TGCGCCAGCAGCCAAGTTGGACAGGGAGAGACCCAGTACTTC.

The DNA for the CDR3 is TGTGCCAGTCGTCCCCGATCGGCTGACTATGGCTACACCTTC. Amino acids: CASRPRSADYGYTF. The chain links TRBV10-3 to TRBJ1-2; D unresolved. V was shortened by 10 bases and J by 3 bases, with 18 bases between the two germline ends. The CDR3 totals 14 residues. Germline CDR1 and CDR2: ENHRY and SYGVKD.

By share, this clone counts as medium-sized (0.01 to 0.1%). The genes are TRBV29-1 and TRBJ2-7; TRBD1 matches 8 bases. The CDR3 sequence is 12 residues long. Trimming removed 3 bases from V and 6 bases from J; junction bases left unmatched: 4. CDR1 and CDR2 (germline): SQVTM, ANQGSEA. This chain's CDR3 is CSVDPGGGEQYF. The CDR3 DNA reads as TGCAGCGTTGACCCAGGGGGCGGCGAGCAGTACTTC.

The chain carries TRBV6-7 and TRBJ2-7; the D is unclear. TRBV6-7 is classed as an ORF, of uncertain function. Trimming cost V 8 bases and J 2 bases, with 4 bases left between them. This CDR3 contains 10 residues. The CDR3 reads CASPPYEQYF. The CDR3 coding sequence is TGTGCCAGCCCCCCCTACGAGCAGTACTTC.

V usage is TRBV29-1 and J usage is TRBJ1-2; D is uncertain. Germline CDR1 SQVTM, CDR2 ANQGSEA. The CDR3 runs to 12 residues. Trimming stripped 3 bases from V and 8 bases from J, with 13 bases between. DNA of the CDR3: TGCAGCGTTGAGGGCCAGGAGGGAGGCTACACCTTC. Amino acid sequence: CSVEGQEGGYTF. The full variable domain, rest sourced from reference TRBV29-1 and TRBJ1-2, is SAVISQKPSRDICQRGTSLTIQCQVDSQVTMMFWYRQQPGQSLTLIATANQGSEATYESGFVIDKFPISRPNLTFSTLTVSNMSPEDSSIYLCSVEGQEGGYTFGSGTRLTVV.

This clone was counted a few times. The rearrangement uses TRBV18 and TRBJ1-5; D perhaps matches TRBD1 (5 bases). The CDR3 is 16 residues long. The V end was cut by 0 bases, the J end by 2 bases, with 11 bases between. Germline V lookup: CDR1 KGHSH, CDR2 LQKENI. CDR3 in DNA: TGTGCCAGCTCACCACCGGGGCAGGGAGGCAATCAGCCCCAGCATTTT. This gives the protein CASSPPGQGGNQPQHF.

V usage is TRBV30 and J usage is TRBJ2-3; possibly TRBD2 for D (6 bases). The V gene's germline CDR1 is GTSNPN and CDR2 SVGIG (reference sequence). CDR3 size: 10 residues. The CDR3 region is CAGGTDTQYF. The CDR3 nucleotides read TGTGCGGGAGGAACAGATACGCAGTATTTT. Looking up the rest from reference TRBV30 and TRBJ2-3 gives the full variable domain: SQTIHQWPATLVQPVGSPLSLECTVEGTSNPNLYWYRQAAGRGLQLLFYSVGIGQISSEVPQNLSASRPQDRQFILSSKKLLLSDSGFYLCAGGTDTQYFGPGTRLTVL.

The V call is TRBV9, the J call TRBJ2-5, with 13 bases lining up with TRBD2. The V gene's germline CDR1 is SGDLS and CDR2 YYNGEE. The CDR3 is made up of 14 amino acids. The junction had 1 base not matched to a gene; V was cut back by 3 bases and J by 5 bases. The CDR3 sequence is CASSAGLAGETQYF. CDR3 bases: TGTGCCAGCAGCGCGGGACTAGCGGGGGAGACCCAGTACTTC.

This clone appeared a few times. The rearrangement links TRBV18 to TRBJ1-3; possible D gene TRBD1, 5 bases. Germline assignment: CDR1 KGHSH and CDR2 LQKENI. V gave up 1 base and J gave up 1 base, with 11 bases separating them. The CDR3 is 16 amino acids. CDR3 sequence reads: CASSPLLGLSGNTIYF. CDR3 nucleotides: TGTGCCAGCTCACCACTATTGGGGCTATCTGGAAACACCATATATTTT.

The chain carries TRBV29-1 and TRBJ1-2; 7 nucleotides align to TRBD1. The germline V gene has CDR1 SQVTM and CDR2 ANQGSEA. V gave up 2 bases and J gave up 6 bases; unmatched junction bases: 6. This CDR3 spans 13 amino acids. In DNA form, the CDR3 reads TGCAGCGTTGAAAGGGACAGAGCAAATGGCTACACCTTC. Protein: CSVERDRANGYTF.

This clone was seen a handful of times. The chain joins TRBV7-2 to TRBJ2-2, with D possibly TRBD2 on 5 matching bases. The V gene lost 7 bases and the J gene lost 0 bases, with 15 bases spanning the gap. CDR3 size: 16 residues. From germline, CDR1 is SGHTA and CDR2 FQGNSA. The DNA of the CDR3 is TGTGCCAGCACCCAGGCGGCGGGTACGAACACCGGGGAGCTGTTTTTT. Protein: CASTQAAGTNTGELFF. Full variable domain (remainder filled in from reference TRBV7-2 and TRBJ2-2): GAGVSQSPSNKVTEKGKDVELRCDPISGHTALYWYRQSLGQGLEFLIYFQGNSAPDKSGLPSDRFSAERTGGSVSTLTIQRTQQEDSAVYLCASTQAAGTNTGELFFGEGSRLTVL.

J is TRBJ1-2 and V is TRBV29-1, with D possibly matching TRBD1 (5 bases). Per the germline V gene, CDR1 is SQVTM and CDR2 is ANQGSEA. V shed 1 base and J shed 4 bases, with 13 bases lying between them. The CDR3 length is 14 residues. CDR3 loop: CSVEGSGGPYGYTF. The CDR3 bases are TGCAGCGTTGAAGGATCGGGGGGACCCTATGGCTACACCTTC.

In its sample, this clone was seen once. The chain carries TRBV29-1 and TRBJ2-4; tentatively, D is TRBD1 (5 bases). From germline, CDR1 is SQVTM and CDR2 ANQGSEA. With 5 bases removed from V and 3 bases from J, the gap between germline ends came to 11 bases. CDR3 length: 13 residues. This CDR3 reads CSVCQDNKNIQYF. CDR3 coding DNA: TGCAGCGTTTGCCAGGACAACAAAAACATTCAGTACTTC.